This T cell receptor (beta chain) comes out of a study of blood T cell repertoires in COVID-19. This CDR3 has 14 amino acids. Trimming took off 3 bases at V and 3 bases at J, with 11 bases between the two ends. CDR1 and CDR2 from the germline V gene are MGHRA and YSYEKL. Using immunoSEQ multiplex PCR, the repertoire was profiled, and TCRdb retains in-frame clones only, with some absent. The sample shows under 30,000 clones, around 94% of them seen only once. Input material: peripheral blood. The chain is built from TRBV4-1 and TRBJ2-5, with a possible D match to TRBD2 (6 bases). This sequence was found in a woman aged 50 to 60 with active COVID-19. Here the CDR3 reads CASSQLGSKETQYF. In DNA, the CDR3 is TGCGCCAGCAGCCAGCTCGGGAGCAAAGAGACCCAGTACTTC.